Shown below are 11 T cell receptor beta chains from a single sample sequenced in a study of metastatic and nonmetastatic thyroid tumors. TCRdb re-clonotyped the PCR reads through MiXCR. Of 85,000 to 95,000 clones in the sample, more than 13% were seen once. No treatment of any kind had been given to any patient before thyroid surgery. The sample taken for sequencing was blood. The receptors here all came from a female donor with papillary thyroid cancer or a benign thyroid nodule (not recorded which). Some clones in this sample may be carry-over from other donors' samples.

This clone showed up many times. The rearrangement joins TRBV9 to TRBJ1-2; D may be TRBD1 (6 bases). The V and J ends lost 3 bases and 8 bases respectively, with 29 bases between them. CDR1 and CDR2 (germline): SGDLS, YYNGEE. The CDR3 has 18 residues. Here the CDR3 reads CASSATESTWGLTGGYTF. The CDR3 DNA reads TGTGCCAGCAGCGCAACCGAGTCTACCTGGGGGCTTACGGGGGGCTACACCTTC. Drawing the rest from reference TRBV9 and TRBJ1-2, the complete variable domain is DSGVTQTPKHLITATGQRVTLRCSPRSGDLSVYWYQQSLDQGLQFLIQYYNGEERAKGNILERFSAQQFPDLHSELNLSSLELGDSALYFCASSATESTWGLTGGYTFGSGTRLTVV.

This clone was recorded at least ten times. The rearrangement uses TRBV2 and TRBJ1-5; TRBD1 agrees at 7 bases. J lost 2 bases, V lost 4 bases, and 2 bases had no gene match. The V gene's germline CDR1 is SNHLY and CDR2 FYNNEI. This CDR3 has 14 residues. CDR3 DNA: TGTGCCAGCAGTGTGACAGGGCGCAATCAGCCCCAGCATTTT. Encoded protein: CASSVTGRNQPQHF.

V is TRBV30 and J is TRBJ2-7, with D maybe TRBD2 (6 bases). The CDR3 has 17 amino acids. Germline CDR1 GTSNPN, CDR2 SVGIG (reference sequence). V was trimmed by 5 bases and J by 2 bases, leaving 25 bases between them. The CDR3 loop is CAWGPRRGGYWTYEQYF. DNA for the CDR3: TGTGCCTGGGGCCCGAGGAGGGGAGGTTATTGGACCTACGAGCAGTACTTC.

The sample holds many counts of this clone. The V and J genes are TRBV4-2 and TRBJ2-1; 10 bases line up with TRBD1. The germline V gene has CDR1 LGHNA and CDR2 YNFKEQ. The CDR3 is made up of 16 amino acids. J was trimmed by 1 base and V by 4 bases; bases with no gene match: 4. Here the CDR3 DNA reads TGTGCCAGCAGCCCCGGACAGGGGGGGTCCTACAATGAGCAGTTCTTC. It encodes CASSPGQGGSYNEQFF.

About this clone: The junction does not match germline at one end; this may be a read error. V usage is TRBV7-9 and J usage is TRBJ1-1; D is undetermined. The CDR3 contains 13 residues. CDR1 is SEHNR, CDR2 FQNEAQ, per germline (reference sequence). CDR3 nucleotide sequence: TGTGCCATCCAGCCACCTCTGAAAACTGAAGCTTTCTTT. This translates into CAIQPPLKTEAFF.

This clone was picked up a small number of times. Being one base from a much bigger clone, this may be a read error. The CDR3: CASSDSKKVGVFTDTQYF. CDR3 bases: TGTGCCAGCAGTGACTCGAAGAAGGTGGGGGTGTTCACAGATACGCAGTATTTT. V gene TRBV6-4 combines with J gene TRBJ2-3, with D possibly called TRBD1 or TRBD2 (5 bases each). The germline gives CDR1 MRHNA, CDR2 SNTAGT. This CDR3 is built from 18 residues. Trimming shortened V by 0 bases and J by 2 bases, and 18 bases separated the two germline ends.

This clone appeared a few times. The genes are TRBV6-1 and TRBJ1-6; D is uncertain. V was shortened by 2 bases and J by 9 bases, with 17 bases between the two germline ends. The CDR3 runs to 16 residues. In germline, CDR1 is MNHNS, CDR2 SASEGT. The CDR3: CASSESGGFDTSPLHF. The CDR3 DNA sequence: TGTGCCAGCAGTGAATCCGGCGGGTTTGATACTTCACCCCTCCACTTT.

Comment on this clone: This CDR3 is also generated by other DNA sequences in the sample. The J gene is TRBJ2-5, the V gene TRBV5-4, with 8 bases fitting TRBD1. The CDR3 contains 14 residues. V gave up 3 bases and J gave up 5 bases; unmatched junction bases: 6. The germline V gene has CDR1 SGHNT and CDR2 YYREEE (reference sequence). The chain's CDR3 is CASSSQGAGETQYF. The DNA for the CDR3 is TGTGCCAGCAGCTCCCAGGGGGCAGGGGAGACCCAGTACTTC.

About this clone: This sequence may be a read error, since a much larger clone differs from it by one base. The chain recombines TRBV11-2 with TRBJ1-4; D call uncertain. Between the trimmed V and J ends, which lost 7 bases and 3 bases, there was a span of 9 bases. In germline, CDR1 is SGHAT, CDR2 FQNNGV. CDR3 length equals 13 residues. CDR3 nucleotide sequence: TGTGCCAGCATCTCCCGGCCTAATGAAAAACTGTTTTTT. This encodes CASISRPNEKLFF.

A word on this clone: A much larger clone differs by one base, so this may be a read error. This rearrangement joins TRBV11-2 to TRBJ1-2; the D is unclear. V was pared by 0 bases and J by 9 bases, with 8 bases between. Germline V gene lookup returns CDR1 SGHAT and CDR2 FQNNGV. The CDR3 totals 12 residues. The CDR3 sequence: CASSLDRVCYTF. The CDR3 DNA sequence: TGTGCCAGCAGCTTAGACAGAGTATGCTACACCTTC.

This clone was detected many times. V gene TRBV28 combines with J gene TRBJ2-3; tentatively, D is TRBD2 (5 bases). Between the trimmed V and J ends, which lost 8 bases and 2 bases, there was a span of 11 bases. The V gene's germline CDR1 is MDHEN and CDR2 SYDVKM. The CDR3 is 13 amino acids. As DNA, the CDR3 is TGTGCCAGCCGGGCGGGCAACACAGATACGCAGTATTTT. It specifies CASRAGNTDTQYF. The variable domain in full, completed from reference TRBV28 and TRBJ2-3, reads DVKVTQSSRYLVKRTGEKVFLECVQDMDHENMFWYRQDPGLGLRLIYFSYDVKMKEKGDIPEGYSVSREKKERFSLILESASTNQTSMYLCASRAGNTDTQYFGPGTRLTVL.